Each of the 12 T cell receptor beta chains below was sequenced from the same sample in a study of T cells in Graves' hyperthyroidism and ophthalmopathy (dated by TCRdb to about 2019). The library was made by multiplex PCR. The sequencer was an Illumina HiSeq 2000. TCR beta CDR3 regions were amplified from RNA transcripts. A first-round RT-PCR of the TCR CDR3 used the HTBI primer set with the Qiagen OneStep RT-PCR kit. TCRdb applied fastp at Q25 and MiXCR to the public reads, then kept only in-frame beta chains. Each CDR3 protein appears once, grouped with its most common genes and DNA. The sample data list over 400,000 distinct CDR3 sequences, and roughly 14% of these were observed just once. Around 14% of the sample comes from the top ten. The sequencing input was blood. The receptor source for this set is a man aged 18 to 29 with Graves' ophthalmopathy.

This clonotype has a count of ten or more. The chain recombines TRBV20-1 with TRBJ1-5, with a tentative D call TRBD1 (5 bases). Trimming removed 5 bases at V and 2 bases at J, with 16 bases between. Looked up from germline, CDR1 is DFQATT and CDR2 is SNEGSKA (reference sequence). This CDR3 contains 15 residues. CDR3 amino acids: CSARHRDGGNQPQHF. Here the CDR3 DNA reads TGCAGTGCTCGACACCGGGACGGTGGCAATCAGCCCCAGCATTTT.

This clonotype was observed at least ten times. V and J are TRBV12-3 or TRBV12-4 and TRBJ2-3; 7 bases are a match to TRBD2. Trimming cost V 6 bases and J 0 bases; bases outside gene matches: 3. The CDR3 totals 14 residues. The CDR3 bases are TGTGCCAGCAGGGGCGGGGGAAGCACAGATACGCAGTATTTT. Translated, it gives CASRGGGSTDTQYF.

This clonotype has a handful of counts. The chain combines TRBV24-1 with TRBJ2-2, with D perhaps TRBD2 (6 bases). Germline V gene sequence: CDR1 KGHDR, CDR2 SFDVKD. V lost 0 bases, J lost 1 base, and 11 bases lay in between. The CDR3 runs to 17 residues. This CDR3 is CATSDLGGVGNTGELFF. The CDR3 bases are TGTGCCACCAGTGATTTGGGAGGGGTTGGGAACACCGGGGAGCTGTTTTTT.

The rearrangement joins TRBV27 to TRBJ2-7; the D gene could be TRBD1 or TRBD2 (5 bases each). Germline V CDR1 and CDR2: MNHEY, SMNVEV (reference sequence). V lost 9 bases, J lost 5 bases, and 20 bases lay in between. The CDR3 extends over 14 amino acids. CDR3 residues: CASVPRSGTHEQYF. The DNA for the CDR3 is TGTGCCAGTGTGCCCCGGTCAGGGACCCACGAGCAGTACTTC.

This clonotype has a handful of counts. This rearrangement joins TRBV5-1 to TRBJ2-2; TRBD2 aligns across 13 bases. Per germline, CDR1 SGHRS and CDR2 YFSETQ. The length of the CDR3 is 15 residues. The V segment lost 4 bases and the J segment 6 bases; nucleotides outside the gene matches: 3. CDR3 residues: CASSQGLAGPGELFF. CDR3 nucleotide sequence: TGCGCCAGCAGCCAGGGACTAGCGGGACCCGGGGAGCTGTTTTTT. The full variable domain, with the rest looked up from reference TRBV5-1 and TRBJ2-2, is KAGVTQTPRYLIKTRGQQVTLSCSPISGHRSVSWYQQTPGQGLQFLFEYFSETQRNKGNFPGRFSGRQFSNSRSEMNVSTLELGDSALYLCASSQGLAGPGELFFGEGSRLTVL.

This clonotype was seen ten or more times. The chain couples TRBV12-5 to TRBJ2-5; tentatively, D is TRBD1 (5 bases). Germline CDR1 and CDR2: LGHNT and FRNRAP. V gave up 7 bases and J gave up 5 bases, with 26 bases separating them. This CDR3 spans 17 amino acids. The CDR3 sequence is CASAPAPTGREQETQYF. CDR3 nucleotide sequence: TGTGCTAGTGCCCCTGCTCCCACGGGCAGGGAACAGGAGACCCAGTACTTC.

By frequency in the sample, this clonotype is medium-sized (0.01 to 0.1%). This chain links TRBV20-1 with TRBJ2-1; the D gene is possibly TRBD1 (6 bases). Per germline, CDR1 DFQATT and CDR2 SNEGSKA (reference sequence). Trimming left V 5 bases short and J 8 bases short, with 19 bases between. The CDR3 contains 14 residues. CDR3 sequence: CSAQTGTFFHEQFF. CDR3 in DNA: TGCAGTGCTCAAACCGGGACATTCTTCCATGAGCAGTTCTTC.

This chain joins TRBV2 and TRBJ1-4; tentative D call: TRBD1 (5 bases). Germline-derived CDR1 and CDR2 are SNHLY and FYNNEI. Trimming took 6 bases from V and 4 from J, leaving 9 bases between them. This CDR3 contains 13 residues. The CDR3, as DNA: TGTGCCAGCAGGGGGGATTATAATGAAAAACTGTTTTTT. This encodes CASRGDYNEKLFF.

This clonotype occurred many times. V and J are TRBV20-1 and TRBJ1-2; D is ambiguous. V gave up 6 bases and J gave up 6 bases, with 23 bases separating them. This CDR3 contains 15 residues. Per germline, CDR1 DFQATT and CDR2 SNEGSKA (reference sequence). The CDR3 is CSALALRRGADGYTF. As DNA, the CDR3 is TGCAGTGCCCTCGCCCTCCGACGGGGAGCAGATGGCTACACCTTC.

This chain uses TRBV7-9 with TRBJ2-2; D not resolved. Per the germline V gene, CDR1 is SEHNR and CDR2 is FQNEAQ (reference sequence). This CDR3 spans 14 amino acids. Trimming cost V 1 base and J 8 bases, with 11 bases left between them. CDR3 sequence (DNA): TGTGCCAGCAGCTTAGACTTGTATTTGGGGGAGCTGTTTTTT. It encodes CASSLDLYLGELFF.

This clonotype was counted at least ten times. The chain is built from TRBV20-1 and TRBJ1-1, with TRBD1 as a possible D gene (5 bases). The CDR3 contains 14 residues. Germline V CDR1 and CDR2: DFQATT, SNEGSKA (reference sequence). The V end lost 6 bases, the J end lost 1 base, and 15 bases lay between the germline ends. CDR3 region: CSADGTHENTEAFF. In DNA, the CDR3 is TGCAGTGCGGACGGGACGCACGAGAACACTGAAGCTTTCTTT.

This clonotype was seen at least ten times. This CDR3 reads CASSPRRREETQYF. DNA for the CDR3: TGTGCCAGCAGCCCCCGCCGTCGTGAAGAGACCCAGTACTTC. V and J are TRBV7-2 and TRBJ2-5; D ambiguous. This CDR3 is built from 14 residues. In germline, CDR1 is SGHTA, CDR2 FQGNSA. V shed 5 bases and J shed 3 bases, with 13 bases lying between them.